The source of this T cell receptor (beta chain) is a study of long-term antiretroviral therapy in people with HIV. General study results and limits: Diversity increased after ART yet remained lower than in transplant donor controls. HIV repertoires covered narrower CDR3 length ranges than controls did.

The assay used was immunoSEQ (version v3.0), run at survey level. Target depth was roughly 40,000-50,000 T-cell genomes per sample. The table came from immunoSEQ multiplex PCR; TCRdb's copy has only in-frame clones and leaves some out. Of about 33,000 clones detected, 60% to 85% appear once; the ten largest clones hold roughly 6.6%. Treated in the United States were all of the participants with HIV. There are 17 residues in the CDR3. With 0 bases clipped from V and 9 bases from J, the junction kept 8 bases outside the gene matches. The germline V gene encodes CDR1 MGHDK and CDR2 SYGVNS. Concerning this clone: The antigen remains undetermined.

The chain joins TRBV25-1 to TRBJ1-6, with 10 bases lining up with TRBD1. Sequencing used unsorted PBMCs, obtained 2 years after starting antiretroviral therapy. The TCR originated in a woman in her fifties or sixties with HIV. The CDR3 sequence: CASSEYLSGTGVSPLHF. The DNA for the CDR3 is TGTGCCAGCAGTGAATATTTATCGGGGACAGGGGTTTCACCCCTCCACTTT.